This record covers a single T cell receptor beta chain. The data were obtained in a study of control samples from healthy donors and cancer patients. Germline CDR1 is SGHTA and CDR2 is FQGNSA. V dropped 3 bases and J dropped 0 bases, with 6 bases sitting between them. The CDR3 length is 14 residues. Only in-frame clones appear in the TCRdb table, and some are missing; sequencing was by immunoSEQ multiplex PCR. This table holds some 190,000 clones, approximately 91% found once. The receptor comes from a man aged 25-45 years in good health. The chain links TRBV7-2 to TRBJ1-5; D gene uncertain. Specimen: blood. CDR3 region: CASSFQFSNQPQHF. The DNA of the CDR3 is TGTGCCAGCAGCTTCCAATTTAGCAATCAGCCCCAGCATTTT.